The clone carrying this T cell receptor (beta chain) came up a few times. This sample is part of a study of blood T cells in healthy people across ages. There were at least 6 micrograms of total RNA extracted from every sample. The use of a sample-barcoded 5' primer and a J-beta primer mix characterized a second PCR of about 7 to 12 cycles. TCRdb passed the 5' RACE reads through MiXCR, listing each CDR3 protein once. Found here are around 800,000 distinct CDR3 sequences, around 24% of them singletons; the top ten hold around 3%. These data were also filed under a second study, of T cells of mothers and their children. That work adds: The donors comprised roughly 6 children and their three healthy Caucasian mothers. Regardless of relatedness, pairs show thymic selection shaping TCR recombination output in a similar manner. An overlap that was slightly higher, though non-significant, was seen in related mother-child pairs versus unrelated pairs.

Sequencing was done on a sample of blood. The sequence derives from a boy aged 5-17 years in good health.

Here the CDR3 reads CASAWGLPRLAHRTQYF. The CDR3 region has the DNA TGTGCCAGCGCCTGGGGGCTACCGCGGCTAGCCCACAGAACGCAGTATTTT. The chain couples TRBV6-2 or TRBV6-3 to TRBJ2-3, with D perhaps TRBD1 (6 bases). Germline CDR1 reads MNHEY; CDR2 reads SVGEGT. CDR3 length: 17 amino acids. Trimming took 8 bases from V and 9 from J, leaving 30 bases between them.